The rows below give T cell receptor beta chains drawn from one sample of a study of blood T cell repertoires in COVID-19. Profiling relied on immunoSEQ multiplex PCR, and the TCRdb table lists in-frame clones only, not all of them. The sample lists approximately 300,000 clones, 85% to 95% occurring once. What was sequenced was PBMCs or T cells enriched from blood (not recorded which). The source of these receptors is a woman under 40 who had been exposed to COVID-19. Both conserved end residues are part of each CDR3. A D gene is named only where the DNA matches it firmly. Clone size is given for some rows only: seen once, a few or many times, or a class if the clone is expanded.

TRBV3-1/TRBV3-2	TRBJ2-4	NA	NA	CASSQGTSNIQYF	TGTGCCAGCAGCCAGGGGACATCAAACATTCAGTACTTC
TRBV7-9	TRBJ2-1	NA	NA	CASSLAGPGDEQFF	TGTGCCAGCAGCTTAGCGGGTCCCGGGGATGAGCAGTTCTTC
TRBV5-1	TRBJ1-4	few	NA	CASSPQGPTGGKLFF	TGCGCCAGCAGCCCGCAGGGACCTACGGGAGGAAAACTGTTTTTT
TRBV15	TRBJ1-3	NA	NA	CATSRGRTIYF	TGTGCCACCAGCAGAGGCAGGACCATATATTTT
TRBV27	TRBJ2-5	NA	NA	CASSSPGDIQETQYF	TGTGCCAGCAGTTCTCCAGGGGACATCCAAGAGACCCAGTACTTC
TRBV7-2	TRBJ1-2	once	TRBD1	CASSLGGSGAGGRHTF	TGTGCCAGCAGCTTAGGAGGTTCGGGAGCAGGGGGTCGCCACACCTTC
TRBV5-4	TRBJ1-6	NA	NA	CASSSDSGIFSPLHF	TGTGCCAGCAGCTCCGACTCAGGGATTTTTTCACCCCTCCACTTT
TRBV2	TRBJ1-4	NA	NA	CASSGQLSAEKLFF	TGTGCCAGCAGCGGACAGCTCTCGGCTGAAAAACTGTTTTTT
TRBV5-1	TRBJ2-5	NA	NA	CASSLASRETQYF	TGCGCCAGCAGCTTGGCCTCTCGTGAGACCCAGTACTTC
TRBV6-5	TRBJ1-2	NA	NA	CASTLQGDNYGYTF	TGTGCCAGCACTTTACAGGGTGATAACTATGGCTACACCTTC
TRBV3-1/TRBV3-2	TRBJ2-1	NA	NA	CASSQTGNEQFF	TGTGCCAGCAGCCAAACCGGCAATGAGCAGTTCTTC
TRBV10-3	TRBJ2-7	NA	TRBD1	CAISKQGAIYEQYF	TGTGCCATCAGCAAACAGGGGGCTATCTACGAGCAGTACTTC
TRBV19	TRBJ1-5	NA	TRBD1	CASSPRQGENQPQHF	TGTGCCAGTAGTCCAAGACAGGGGGAGAATCAGCCCCAGCATTTT
TRBV5-6	TRBJ2-7	NA	NA	CASSPQRDRPFYEQYF	TGTGCCAGCAGCCCTCAGCGGGACAGGCCTTTTTACGAGCAGTACTTC
TRBV2	TRBJ2-3	once	TRBD2	CASREGLAGLAQYF	TGTGCCAGCAGGGAGGGACTAGCGGGGCTGGCGCAGTATTTT
TRBV7-9	TRBJ2-5	NA	NA	CASSSPFGNAAQYF	TGTGCCAGCAGCTCACCTTTTGGTAATGCGGCCCAGTACTTC
TRBV19	TRBJ1-3	NA	NA	CASRLEYSGNTIYF	TGTGCCAGTAGACTGGAGTACTCTGGAAACACCATATATTTT
TRBV4-3	TRBJ2-5	NA	TRBD2	CASSLGSGGPLQETQYF	TGCGCCAGCAGCCTGGGTAGCGGGGGCCCTCTCCAAGAGACCCAGTACTTC
TRBV6-5	TRBJ2-3	NA	TRBD2	CASRLAGGTDTQYF	TGTGCCAGCAGGCTAGCGGGGGGAACAGATACGCAGTATTTT
TRBV12-3/TRBV12-4	TRBJ1-2	NA	TRBD1	CASTRDRRYGYTF	TGTGCCAGCACCCGGGACAGGCGATATGGCTACACCTTC
TRBV7-2	TRBJ1-3	NA	TRBD1	CASSLLQGARDTIYF	TGTGCCAGCAGCCTCTTACAGGGGGCCAGGGACACCATATATTTT
TRBV4-2	TRBJ1-6	NA	TRBD1	CASSQRTGAASSPLHF	TGTGCCAGCAGCCAACGGACAGGGGCGGCAAGCTCACCCCTCCACTTT
TRBV4-1	TRBJ2-1	few	TRBD2	CASSQSPGLAGGQQFF	TGCGCCAGCAGCCAATCTCCGGGACTAGCGGGGGGGCAGCAGTTCTTC
TRBV6-2/TRBV6-3	TRBJ2-5	NA	NA	CASSLGTTQYF	TGTGCCAGCAGTCTAGGTACGACCCAGTACTTC
TRBV19	TRBJ2-1	NA	TRBD2	CASSFGLAGGLYNEQFF	TGTGCCAGTAGTTTCGGACTAGCGGGGGGTCTGTACAATGAGCAGTTCTTC
TRBV5-4	TRBJ1-1	once	NA	CASSLDKGVEAFF	TGTGCCAGCAGCTTGGATAAAGGGGTTGAAGCTTTCTTT
TRBV30	TRBJ1-5	NA	NA	CAWSKRGNQPQHF	TGTGCCTGGAGTAAACGGGGCAATCAGCCCCAGCATTTT
TRBV7-9	TRBJ2-3	few	NA	CASSSVADTQYF	TGTGCCAGCAGCTCAGTGGCCGATACGCAGTATTTT
TRBV7-9	TRBJ1-6	NA	NA	CASSPPAGRDSPLHF	TGTGCCAGCAGCCCCCCGGCAGGTCGCGATTCACCCCTCCACTTT
TRBV7-9	TRBJ2-1	NA	TRBD1	CASSRLGTDNEQFF	TGTGCCAGCAGCCGACTGGGGACAGACAATGAGCAGTTCTTC
TRBV7-6	TRBJ1-6	NA	NA	CASSPMAGYSPLHF	TGTGCCAGCAGCCCCATGGCGGGGTACTCACCCCTCCACTTT
TRBV4-3	TRBJ2-7	NA	TRBD1	CASSHTGTGAYEQYF	TGCGCCAGCAGCCACACCGGGACAGGGGCCTACGAGCAGTACTTC
TRBV28	TRBJ2-2	once	NA	CASMAGATGELFF	TGTGCCAGCATGGCGGGGGCGACCGGGGAGCTGTTTTTT
TRBV3-1/TRBV3-2	TRBJ2-5	NA	TRBD2	CASSFRLAPPETQYF	TGTGCCAGCAGCTTCAGACTAGCGCCCCCAGAGACCCAGTACTTC
TRBV12-3/TRBV12-4	TRBJ1-1	NA	NA	CASSSAGFTEAFF	TGTGCCAGCAGCTCAGCAGGGTTCACTGAAGCTTTCTTT
TRBV27	TRBJ2-7	medium-sized	TRBD1	CASTSGTGSYEQYF	TGTGCCAGCACCTCCGGGACAGGGAGCTACGAGCAGTACTTC
TRBV27	TRBJ2-7	NA	TRBD2	CASSLLLAGGPYEQYF	TGTGCCAGCAGTTTACTACTAGCGGGGGGGCCGTACGAGCAGTACTTC
TRBV21-1	TRBJ2-3	NA	NA	CASSARGRDRGTDTQYF	TGTGCCAGCAGCGCACGTGGGCGGGACAGGGGCACAGATACGCAGTATTTT
TRBV30	TRBJ1-6	NA	NA	CAWCRGGAYCSPLHF	TGTGCCTGGTGCCGGGGAGGGGCCTATTGTTCACCCCTCCACTTT
TRBV4-2	TRBJ1-2	NA	NA	CASSQDLWTDYGYTF	TGTGCCAGCAGCCAAGATCTTTGGACAGACTATGGCTACACCTTC
TRBV10-3	TRBJ2-7	NA	TRBD1	CAISEGQGYEQYF	TGTGCCATCAGTGAGGGACAGGGCTACGAGCAGTACTTC
TRBV18	TRBJ2-2	NA	NA	CASSPSLGITGELFF	TGTGCCAGCTCACCCAGTCTGGGCATCACCGGGGAGCTGTTTTTT
TRBV7-9	TRBJ2-1	once	TRBD1	CASSLTGGNEQFF	TGTGCCAGCAGCTTGACAGGGGGGAATGAGCAGTTCTTC
TRBV5-8	TRBJ1-2	NA	NA	CASSGGSLLYGYTF	TGTGCCAGCAGCGGCGGGTCACTACTCTATGGCTACACCTTC
TRBV27	TRBJ2-4	NA	TRBD1	CASSWDSKNIQYF	TGTGCCAGCAGTTGGGACAGCAAAAACATTCAGTACTTC
TRBV11-1	TRBJ2-3	NA	TRBD2	CASSPWTSEPDTQYF	TGTGCCAGCAGCCCCTGGACTAGCGAGCCAGATACGCAGTATTTT
TRBV4-1	TRBJ2-5	NA	TRBD2	CASSPPGLASETQYF	TGCGCCAGCAGCCCCCCGGGACTAGCGTCAGAGACCCAGTACTTC
TRBV5-1	TRBJ1-1	NA	NA	CASSYPSPLQGGDTEAFF	TGCGCCAGCAGCTACCCTAGCCCCCTCCAAGGCGGGGACACTGAAGCTTTCTTT
TRBV19	TRBJ1-2	NA	TRBD1	CASSTGTGGSGYTF	TGTGCCAGTAGCACCGGGACAGGGGGTAGCGGCTACACCTTC
TRBV5-5	TRBJ1-2	NA	TRBD1	CASSFGTDYGYTF	TGTGCCAGCAGCTTCGGGACAGACTATGGCTACACCTTC